This T cell receptor (beta chain) was found in a study of T cell changes during pregnancy in multiple sclerosis (dated by TCRdb to the late 2010s). About the full investigation: The study looked at changes in the T cell repertoire across pregnancy in women with multiple sclerosis.

Library prep was done by the immunoSEQ multiplex PCR assay. In TCRdb, the immuneACCESS table is reduced to in-frame sequences with V and J assigned. These tables do not hold every clone; where another copy was compared, an unresolved V gene accounts for under half, and the others remain unexplained. This sample holds under 110,000 clones; approximately 91% were observed only once. The ten largest clones capture about 2.9% of the sample. CDR1 MDHEN and CDR2 SYDVKM were looked up in the germline V gene. V loses 5 bases at its end and J loses 5 bases; junction bases beyond the gene matches: 10. From its first to its last residue, the CDR3 has 15 amino acids. Only the CDR3 DNA stays, 45 bases, in frame from base 1. With regard to this clone: No cognate antigen has been identified for it. This CDR3 is missing its conserved last phenylalanine or tryptophan, likely due to a read error.

The receptor comes from a female donor with multiple sclerosis, enrolled in a pregnancy study. Sample: peripheral blood, taken in the second trimester of pregnancy. The sequence joins TRBV28 to TRBJ2-7, and TRBD2 aligns with 9 junction nucleotides. The CDR3 protein is CASSPPGVAGDEQYL. The DNA is TGTGCCAGCAGTCCCCCAGGGGTAGCGGGAGACGAGCAGTACCTC.